Each of the 3 T cell receptor beta chains below was sequenced from the same sample in a study of control samples from healthy donors and cancer patients. The data were produced by immunoSEQ multiplex PCR, yet TCRdb's version contains in-frame clones alone and is incomplete. Of about 160,000 clones in the sample, 85% to 90% were seen once. Specimen: blood. The receptors were sampled from a man aged 25-45 years in good health.

This sequence joins TRBV28 and TRBJ2-3; 7 bases fit TRBD2. CDR1 is MDHEN, CDR2 SYDVKM, per germline. After removal of 3 bases from V and 0 bases from J, the junction contained 9 bases not matched to a gene. The CDR3 loop spans 17 amino acids. In DNA form, the CDR3 reads TGTGCCAGCAGTTTCGGGGCGGGACTATCTAGCACAGATACGCAGTATTTT. This codes for CASSFGAGLSSTDTQYF.

The rearrangement joins TRBV7-8 to TRBJ2-7; D not resolved. CDR3 length: 13 residues. Trimming cost V 3 bases and J 4 bases, with 10 bases left between them. The germline CDR1 and CDR2 sequences are SGHVS and FQNEAQ. CDR3 in DNA: TGTGCCAGCAGCTTGACGCAAGGGTACGAGCAGTACTTC. It is translated as CASSLTQGYEQYF.

This clone turned up a few times. This chain joins TRBV9 and TRBJ1-3; unclear D gene. The CDR3 spans 14 residues. The V gene lost 4 bases and the J gene lost 0 bases, with 8 bases spanning the gap. The germline gives CDR1 SGDLS, CDR2 YYNGEE. The CDR3 spells CASSLQSSGNTIYF. DNA for the CDR3: TGTGCCAGCAGCCTACAGAGCTCTGGAAACACCATATATTTT.